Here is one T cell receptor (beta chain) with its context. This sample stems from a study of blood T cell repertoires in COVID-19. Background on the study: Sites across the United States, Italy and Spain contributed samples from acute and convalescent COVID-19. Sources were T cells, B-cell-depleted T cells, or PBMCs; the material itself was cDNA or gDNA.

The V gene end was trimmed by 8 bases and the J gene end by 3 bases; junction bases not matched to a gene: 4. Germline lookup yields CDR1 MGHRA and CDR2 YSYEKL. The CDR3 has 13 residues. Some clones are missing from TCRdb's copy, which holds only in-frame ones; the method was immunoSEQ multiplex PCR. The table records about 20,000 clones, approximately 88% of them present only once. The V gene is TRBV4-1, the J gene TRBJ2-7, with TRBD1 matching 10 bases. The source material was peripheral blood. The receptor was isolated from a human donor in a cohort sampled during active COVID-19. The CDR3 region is CASGRDRGYEQYF. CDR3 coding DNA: TGCGCCAGCGGCCGGGACAGGGGCTACGAGCAGTACTTC.